This T cell receptor (beta chain) was found in a study of siplizumab effects on memory and regulatory T cells. General study findings and limits: Reactions containing siplizumab showed mappable alloreactive CD4+ clones averaging roughly 70% Treg-derived, versus around 25% in controls. In unstimulated cells, naive T cells appeared more diverse than memory T cells and seemed major alloresponse contributors.

In each sample, roughly 97,000 TCR templates were assayed. Produced via immunoSEQ multiplex PCR; TCRdb's table is partial and in-frame only. Of about 100,000 clones in the sample, approximately 91% were seen once. Of note for this clone: Its antigen is undetermined. In the same sample, other DNA sequences code for this CDR3.

The sequence came from a human donor in good health. The specimen was CD4+ T cells sorted from blood.

For the CDR3, the DNA is TGTGCCAGCAGTTTAACGGGGGATGGCTACACCTTC. Translated, it gives CASSLTGDGYTF. The V gene is TRBV27, the J gene TRBJ1-2; D is possibly TRBD1 (5 bases). CDR1 is MNHEY and CDR2 is SMNVEV in the germline V gene (reference sequence). There are 12 residues in the CDR3. Trimming cost V 2 bases and J 6 bases, with 7 bases left between them.